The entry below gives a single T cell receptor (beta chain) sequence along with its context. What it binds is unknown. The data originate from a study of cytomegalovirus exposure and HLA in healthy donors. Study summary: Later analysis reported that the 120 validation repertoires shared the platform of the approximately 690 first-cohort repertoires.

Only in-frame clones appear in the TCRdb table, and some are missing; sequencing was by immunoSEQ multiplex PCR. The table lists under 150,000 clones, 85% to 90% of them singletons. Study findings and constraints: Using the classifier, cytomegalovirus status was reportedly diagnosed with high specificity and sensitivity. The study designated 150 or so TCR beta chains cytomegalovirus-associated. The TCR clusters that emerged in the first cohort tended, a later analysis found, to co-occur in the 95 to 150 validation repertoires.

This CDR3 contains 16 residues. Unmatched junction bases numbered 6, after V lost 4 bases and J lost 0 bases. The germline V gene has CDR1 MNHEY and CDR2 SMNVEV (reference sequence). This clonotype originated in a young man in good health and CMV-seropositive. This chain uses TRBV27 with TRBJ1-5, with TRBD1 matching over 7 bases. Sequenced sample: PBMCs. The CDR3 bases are TGTGCCAGCAGTTCCGGAGACAGGGATAGCAATCAGCCCCAGCATTTT. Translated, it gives CASSSGDRDSNQPQHF.